A few counts support the clone carrying this T cell receptor beta chain. Its matching antigen is unknown. The entry originates in a study of response to subunit inactivated influenza vaccine. The CDR3 loop spans 15 amino acids. Trimming shortened V by 0 bases and J by 3 bases, and 11 bases separated the two germline ends. Looked up from germline, CDR1 is ENHRY and CDR2 is SYGVKD. Each CDR3 protein gets one entry after TCRdb re-called the RT-PCR reads with MiXCR. The sample includes roughly 760,000 distinct CDR3 sequences, approximately 22% of them seen just once. Study-wide results and caveats: Only a handful of new T cells, the authors suggested, are recruited with each seasonal influenza vaccination.

This TCR came from a man between 50 and 59 years old who received an inactivated influenza vaccine. Sequences were derived from PBMCs from blood, sampled about 5 days after vaccination. The V gene is TRBV10-3, the J gene TRBJ1-1; no firm D call. The CDR3 reads CAISESSFRDTEAFF. The DNA for the CDR3 is TGTGCCATCAGTGAGTCGAGTTTTCGGGACACTGAAGCTTTCTTT.